The clone carrying this T cell receptor (beta chain) was detected many times. What it recognizes is unknown. Method: immunoSEQ multiplex PCR; TCRdb's copy keeps in-frame clones and lacks some. The sample holds roughly 200,000 clones, about four fifths seen once. The data were taken from a study of cytotoxic CD8 clonotypes in ibrutinib-treated CLL. The CDR3 is made up of 12 amino acids. Trimming shortened V by 7 bases and J by 5 bases, and 14 bases separated the two germline ends. Germline lookup yields CDR1 GTSNPN and CDR2 SVGIG (reference sequence). Study results and limitations: Treatment saw public clonotypes, which were uncommon, either contract or stay stable.

Source: PBMCs, taken after 12 months of ibrutinib treatment. J is TRBJ2-5 and V is TRBV30; D is perhaps TRBD2 (5 bases). The source of this sequence is a human donor with chronic lymphocytic leukemia. The CDR3 reads CAYGIGGETQYF. The CDR3 DNA follows: TGTGCCTACGGGATAGGTGGGGAGACCCAGTACTTC.